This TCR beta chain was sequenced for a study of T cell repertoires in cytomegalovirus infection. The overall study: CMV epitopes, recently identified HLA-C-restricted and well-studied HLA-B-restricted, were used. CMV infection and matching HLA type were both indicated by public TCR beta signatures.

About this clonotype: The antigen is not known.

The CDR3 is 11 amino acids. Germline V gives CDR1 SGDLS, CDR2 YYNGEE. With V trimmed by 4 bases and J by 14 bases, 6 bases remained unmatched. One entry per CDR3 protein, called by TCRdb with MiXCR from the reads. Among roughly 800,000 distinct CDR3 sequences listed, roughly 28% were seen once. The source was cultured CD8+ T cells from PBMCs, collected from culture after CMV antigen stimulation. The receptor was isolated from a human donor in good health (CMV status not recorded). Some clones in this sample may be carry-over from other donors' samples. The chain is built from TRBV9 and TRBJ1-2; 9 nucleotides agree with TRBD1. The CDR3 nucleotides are TGTGCCAGCAGCTCCCGGGACAGGGCAACCTTC. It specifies CASSSRDRATF.